Listed here are 23 T cell receptor beta chains from one sample, sequenced in a study of vaccination and CD4 T cells after COVID-19. Their specific antigens are unknown. As to treatment: roughly 11-day PBMC culture with coronavirus spike peptide pools or control peptides (ViraFEST assay). Before the COVID-19 pandemic (2011-2018), CD4+ T cells were obtained from the unexposed donor. The study sequenced cultured CD4+ T cell DNA using the Oncomine TCR Beta short-read assay. TCRdb redid the calling of the PCR reads with MiXCR, one entry per CDR3 protein. The sample lists about 5,700 distinct CDR3 sequences, around 32% occurring once. Input material: CD4+ T cells from blood, cultured in vitro. These TCRs come from a human donor in good health.

The chain has TRBV30 and TRBJ1-1; perhaps TRBD1 as D (5 bases). Trimming removed 7 bases at V and 10 bases at J, with 16 bases between. CDR3 length equals 11 residues. CDR1 GTSNPN and CDR2 SVGIG come from the germline V gene (reference sequence). CDR3 sequence reads: CASLEGFRAFF. For the CDR3, the DNA is TGTGCCTCCCTCGAGGGGTTTCGAGCTTTCTTT.

The count of this clonotype is one. J is TRBJ1-2 and V is TRBV5-1; D is unresolved. The germline gives CDR1 SGHRS, CDR2 YFSETQ. This CDR3 has 13 amino acids. The V gene lost 7 bases and the J gene lost 1 base, with 11 bases spanning the gap. The CDR3 reads CASVEGINYGYTF. CDR3 coding DNA: TGCGCCAGCGTCGAGGGAATTAACTATGGCTACACCTTC.

This clonotype was recorded once. This rearrangement joins TRBV20-1 to TRBJ2-7; the match to TRBD2 covers 8 bases. CDR3 length equals 13 residues. V shed 3 bases and J 4 bases; nucleotides not matched to a gene: 5. CDR1 DFQATT and CDR2 SNEGSKA come from the germline V gene (reference sequence). The CDR3 is CSASGGAVYEQYF. The CDR3 nucleotides are TGCAGTGCTAGCGGGGGGGCCGTATACGAGCAGTACTTC.

CDR3 DNA sequence: TGTGCCAGCAAAGGTCTCCGGGACGCCGAAGATACGCAGTATTTT. It is translated as CASKGLRDAEDTQYF. The chain has TRBV6-1 and TRBJ2-3, with D tentatively TRBD1 or TRBD2 (5 bases each). Germline V lookup: CDR1 MNHNS, CDR2 SASEGT. Trimming removed 7 bases at V and 5 bases at J, with 19 bases between. The CDR3 has 15 residues.

This clonotype occurred a few times. The rearrangement uses TRBV6-1 and TRBJ1-1; weak D call: TRBD1 (6 bases). V was shortened by 4 bases and J by 4 bases, with 7 bases between the two germline ends. This CDR3 region has 12 residues. The germline gives CDR1 MNHNS, CDR2 SASEGT. The CDR3 sequence is CASSVQGTEAFF. In DNA, the CDR3 is TGTGCCAGCAGTGTACAGGGCACTGAAGCTTTCTTT.

Only a few counts were recorded for this clonotype. The chain carries TRBV6-5 and TRBJ2-3; 9 bases are a match to TRBD1. The CDR3 consists of 16 residues. V was pared by 0 bases and J by 3 bases, with 4 bases of the junction left unmatched. Looked up from germline, CDR1 is MNHEY and CDR2 is SVGAGI. CDR3 bases: TGTGCCAGCAGTTACTCCGGGACAGGGTCGACAGATACGCAGTATTTT. Translated: CASSYSGTGSTDTQYF.

This clonotype came up a few times. CDR3 residues: CASLGFGEAFF. Written as DNA, the CDR3 is TGTGCCAGCTTAGGGTTCGGTGAAGCTTTCTTT. The genes are TRBV6-1 and TRBJ1-1; unclear D gene. CDR1 is MNHNS, CDR2 SASEGT, per germline. This CDR3 is 11 amino acids long. V was pared by 8 bases and J by 7 bases, with 11 bases between.

The chain carries TRBV7-3 and TRBJ1-1; D gene unclear. Germline values: CDR1 SGHTA, CDR2 FQGTGA. V lost 3 bases and J lost 4, with 9 bases in between. The CDR3 runs to 13 residues. The CDR3, as DNA: TGTGCCAGCAGCTTTACGGTACTCACTGAAGCTTTCTTT. Translated, it gives CASSFTVLTEAFF.

This clonotype was seen only a few times. V gene TRBV11-2 combines with J gene TRBJ1-1; TRBD1 might be the D (5 bases). The CDR3 contains 14 residues. Looked up from germline, CDR1 is SGHAT and CDR2 is FQNNGV. With 5 bases removed from V and 1 base from J, the gap between germline ends came to 11 bases. The CDR3 DNA reads TGTGCCAGCAGCCACCAGAGGGGGAACACTGAAGCTTTCTTT. It codes for CASSHQRGNTEAFF.

This chain links TRBV7-3 with TRBJ2-3, with D unclear. The CDR3 runs 15 residues. Trimming removed 1 base at V and 2 bases at J, with 10 bases between. CDR1 is SGHTA and CDR2 is FQGTGA in the germline V gene. The CDR3 loop reads CASSLNGFFTDTQYF. The CDR3 bases are TGTGCCAGCAGCTTAAATGGGTTCTTCACAGATACGCAGTATTTT.

Written as DNA, the CDR3 is TGTGCCAGCTCACCCGGACAGGATTATGGCTACACCTTC. Amino acids: CASSPGQDYGYTF. The chain carries TRBV18 and TRBJ1-2; the match to TRBD1 covers 7 bases. J gave up 5 bases and V 3 bases, and 3 bases lay outside the gene matches. CDR1 is KGHSH, CDR2 LQKENI, per germline. The CDR3 runs 13 residues. Looking up the rest from reference TRBV18 and TRBJ1-2 gives the full variable domain: NAGVMQNPRHLVRRRGQEARLRCSPMKGHSHVYWYRQLPEEGLKFMVYLQKENIIDESGMPKERFSAEFPKEGPSILRIQQVVRGDSAAYFCASSPGQDYGYTFGSGTRLTVV.

This chain joins TRBV7-8 and TRBJ1-2; tentative D call: TRBD1 (5 bases). Germline lookup yields CDR1 SGHVS and CDR2 FQNEAQ. The CDR3 is 18 residues long. V gave up 5 bases and J gave up 11 bases, with 33 bases separating them. This CDR3 reads CASSVLPGRDEDGIRYTF. CDR3 nucleotides: TGTGCCAGCAGCGTCCTACCGGGACGGGATGAGGATGGGATAAGGTACACCTTC.

The V and J genes are TRBV15 and TRBJ1-1, with a possible D match to TRBD1 (5 bases). This CDR3 is built from 15 residues. The V gene's germline CDR1 is LNHNV and CDR2 YYDKDF (reference sequence). Trimming pared 2 bases from V and 1 base from J, leaving 11 bases between. DNA of the CDR3: TGTGCCACCAGCAGAAACTTCGACAGGAACACTGAAGCTTTCTTT. This gives the protein CATSRNFDRNTEAFF.

The rearrangement joins TRBV2 to TRBJ2-5, with TRBD1 as a possible D gene (6 bases). CDR1 is SNHLY and CDR2 is FYNNEI in the germline V gene. Trimming cost V 7 bases and J 5 bases, with 17 bases left between them. The CDR3 consists of 14 residues. CDR3 sequence reads: CASTLPGVAETQYF. The CDR3 nucleotides are TGTGCCAGCACCCTCCCAGGGGTTGCGGAGACCCAGTACTTC.

This chain connects TRBV6-4 to TRBJ2-1; D is ambiguous. Germline V gives CDR1 MRHNA, CDR2 SNTAGT. Between the trimmed V and J ends, which lost 2 bases and 0 bases, there was a span of 5 bases. CDR3 size: 14 residues. CDR3 in amino acids: CASSDTHSYNEQFF. The CDR3 nucleotides read TGTGCCAGCAGTGACACTCACTCCTACAATGAGCAGTTCTTC.

V gene TRBV6-1 combines with J gene TRBJ1-1; D ambiguous. The CDR3 is 13 residues long. Germline V CDR1 and CDR2: MNHNS, SASEGT. The V gene lost 8 bases and the J gene lost 1 base, with 11 bases spanning the gap. The chain's CDR3 is CASESGENTEAFF. Here the CDR3 DNA reads TGTGCCAGCGAGTCGGGTGAGAACACTGAAGCTTTCTTT.

The chain couples TRBV10-1 to TRBJ2-6; D is undetermined. Trimming cost V 0 bases and J 2 bases, with 5 bases left between them. CDR1 is WNHNN and CDR2 is SYGVQD in the germline V gene (reference sequence). This CDR3 is 15 amino acids long. Written as DNA, the CDR3 is TGCGCCAGCAGTGAGTCTGGGACTGGGGCCAACGTCCTGACTTTC. Protein product: CASSESGTGANVLTF.

This chain uses TRBV19 with TRBJ1-2; a weak D match, TRBD1 (5 bases). The CDR3 has 13 amino acids. V dropped 6 bases and J dropped 4 bases, with 12 bases sitting between them. CDR1 is LNHDA, CDR2 SQIVND, per germline (reference sequence). The CDR3 DNA reads as TGTGCCAGTAGAGGGGTAGACCTCTATGGCTACACCTTC. Residues: CASRGVDLYGYTF.

In its sample, this clonotype was seen a few times. V and J are TRBV20-1 and TRBJ2-3; the D gene is possibly TRBD2 (6 bases). V was trimmed by 3 bases and J by 1 base, leaving 14 bases between them. Germline CDR1 DFQATT, CDR2 SNEGSKA (reference sequence). This CDR3 region has 15 residues. The CDR3 nucleotides read TGCAGTGCTAGCTCTAGCGTGTTAGGCACAGATACGCAGTATTTT. It codes for CSASSSVLGTDTQYF.

This clonotype was detected a few times. The CDR3 protein is CASRPSRVGTEAFF. The DNA for the CDR3 is TGTGCCAGCAGGCCGTCCCGGGTGGGCACTGAAGCTTTCTTT. The chain has TRBV6-1 and TRBJ1-1; D remains unclear. Germline-derived CDR1 and CDR2 are MNHNS and SASEGT. This CDR3 is built from 14 residues. The V end lost 6 bases, the J end lost 4 bases, and 15 bases lay between the germline ends.

This clonotype has more than one count but fewer than ten. The J gene is TRBJ1-1, the V gene TRBV7-9; D is possibly TRBD1 (6 bases). This CDR3 is 15 amino acids long. V was shortened by 2 bases and J by 7 bases, with 17 bases between the two germline ends. In germline, CDR1 is SEHNR, CDR2 FQNEAQ (reference sequence). CDR3 sequence (DNA): TGTGCCAGCAGCTTAACGGACAGCTCGACTCTTGAAGCTTTCTTT. It is translated as CASSLTDSSTLEAFF.

This clonotype was detected only a few times. The V and J genes are TRBV19 and TRBJ1-1; D gene ambiguous. CDR1 and CDR2 (germline): LNHDA, SQIVND (reference sequence). V lost 5 bases and J lost 3, with 4 bases in between. The CDR3 sequence is 11 residues long. The CDR3 here is CASSLYTEAFF. In DNA, the CDR3 is TGTGCCAGTAGTCTATACACTGAAGCTTTCTTT.

This clonotype came up once. The rearrangement links TRBV6-5 to TRBJ2-7; D is unresolved. Germline V gene data show CDR1 as MNHEY and CDR2 as SVGAGI. V shed 2 bases and J shed 2 bases, with 7 bases lying between them. The CDR3 totals 13 residues. The CDR3 loop is CASSYVVTYEQYF. The DNA of the CDR3 is TGTGCCAGCAGTTACGTGGTAACCTACGAGCAGTACTTC.